This TCR beta chain was profiled in a study of Tregs in tolerant kidney transplant recipients. Study-level findings and limits: Expanding Tregs on activated donor B cells appeared to best identify donor-specific TCRbeta clones. Biological reproducibility was not directly addressed, but technical replication error appeared minimal.

Clones were read by immunoSEQ multiplex PCR, and TCRdb kept only the in-frame ones, dropping some. The sample includes about 240,000 clones, 84% of them seen just once. This clone showed up just once. What it binds is not known. J was trimmed by 4 bases and V by 2 bases; bases with no gene match: 6. CDR3 length: 15 amino acids. Per germline, CDR1 SGHRS and CDR2 YFSETQ. Unstimulated Tregs (CD4+CD25+CD127-) and CD4+CD25- non-Tregs were sorted from PBMCs. The chain is built from TRBV5-1 and TRBJ2-1; TRBD2 agrees at 7 bases. The sequence was obtained from a human donor in good health. The sequenced sample consisted of CD4+ T cells from blood. CDR3 sequence reads: CASSLGWRGYNEQFF. In nucleotides, the CDR3 is TGCGCCAGCAGCTTAGGTTGGCGGGGGTACAATGAGCAGTTCTTC.